The next 20 T cell receptor beta chains were all read from a single sample in a study of blood T cell repertoires in COVID-19. TCRdb keeps only in-frame clones here, not all; method: immunoSEQ multiplex PCR. The data hold about 18,000 clones, with over 75% observed a single time. The sequenced sample consisted of peripheral blood. The receptors were gathered from a man aged 40-55 years with active COVID-19.

V and J are TRBV18 and TRBJ1-1; the D is unclear. Trimming stripped 3 bases from V and 4 bases from J, with 15 bases between. This CDR3 region has 15 residues. CDR1 is KGHSH, CDR2 LQKENI, per germline. DNA for the CDR3: TGTGCCAGCTCACCTATTTCAACCGGGGTCACTGAAGCTTTCTTT. It codes for CASSPISTGVTEAFF.

The CDR3 spells CATWTGLAGVEQYF. The CDR3 region has the DNA TGTGCCACCTGGACGGGACTAGCGGGAGTCGAGCAGTACTTC. The chain couples TRBV15 to TRBJ2-7, with TRBD2 matching over 14 bases. This CDR3 is 14 amino acids long. V shed 8 bases and J 6 bases; nucleotides not matched to a gene: 6. Germline V gene data show CDR1 as LNHNV and CDR2 as YYDKDF (reference sequence).

The V and J genes are TRBV10-3 and TRBJ1-1; D gene uncertain. From germline, CDR1 is ENHRY and CDR2 SYGVKD. Trimming took off 9 bases at V and 5 bases at J, with 19 bases between the two ends. The CDR3 has 14 amino acids. The CDR3 spells CAIRVTGSKTEAFF. The CDR3 DNA reads as TGTGCCATAAGGGTTACGGGGTCAAAGACTGAAGCTTTCTTT.

The chain has TRBV6-5 and TRBJ2-7; possible D gene TRBD2, 5 bases. Trimming left V 3 bases short and J 0 bases short, with 12 bases between. Per germline, CDR1 MNHEY and CDR2 SVGAGI. The length of the CDR3 is 15 residues. The CDR3 nucleotides read TGTGCCAGCAGTTATCGCGGTGAGGGCTCCTACGAGCAGTACTTC. It encodes CASSYRGEGSYEQYF.

In this sample, this clone turned up a few times. This chain uses TRBV2 with TRBJ2-7; TRBD2 aligns across 8 bases. The CDR3 length is 15 residues. Germline-derived CDR1 and CDR2 are SNHLY and FYNNEI. V dropped 0 bases and J dropped 2; count of bases not matched to a gene: 3. The CDR3 loop reads CASSEALAGTYEQYF. The CDR3 region has the DNA TGTGCCAGCAGTGAAGCGTTAGCGGGGACCTACGAGCAGTACTTC. Full variable domain (rest looked up from reference TRBV2 and TRBJ2-7): EPEVTQTPSHQVTQMGQEVILRCVPISNHLYFYWYRQILGQKVEFLVSFYNNEISEKSEIFDDQFSVERPDGSNFTLKIRSTKLEDSAMYFCASSEALAGTYEQYFGPGTRLTVT.

This clone appeared once. This chain links TRBV2 with TRBJ1-5; D ambiguous. Looked up from germline, CDR1 is SNHLY and CDR2 is FYNNEI. The CDR3 spans 14 residues. Trimming shortened V by 3 bases and J by 4 bases, and 10 bases separated the two germline ends. In nucleotides, the CDR3 is TGTGCCAGCAGTGAGAATTCGGGGAATCAGCCCCAGCATTTT. It is translated as CASSENSGNQPQHF.

This clone has more than one count but fewer than ten. This chain uses TRBV2 with TRBJ2-1; TRBD2 agrees at 11 bases. V trimming: 6 bases; J trimming: 5 bases; junction bases outside the gene matches: 9. The CDR3 loop spans 16 amino acids. Germline loops: CDR1 SNHLY, CDR2 FYNNEI. CDR3 bases: TGTGCCAGCAGGGACCCAGGGACTAGCGGAAACAATGAGCAGTTCTTC. Encoded protein: CASRDPGTSGNNEQFF. Using reference TRBV2 and TRBJ2-1 for the parts outside the CDR3, the full variable domain is EPEVTQTPSHQVTQMGQEVILRCVPISNHLYFYWYRQILGQKVEFLVSFYNNEISEKSEIFDDQFSVERPDGSNFTLKIRSTKLEDSAMYFCASRDPGTSGNNEQFFGPGTRLTVL.

The CDR3: CASSLDASGQSQYF. In DNA form, the CDR3 reads TGTGCCAGCAGCTTAGATGCGAGCGGGCAATCCCAGTACTTC. The genes are TRBV7-7 and TRBJ2-5; a weak D match, TRBD2 (6 bases). From germline, CDR1 is SSHAT and CDR2 FNYEAQ (reference sequence). The CDR3 contains 14 residues. The germline V and J ends were trimmed by 1 base and 9 bases, with 15 bases remaining between them. The full variable domain, with the rest looked up from reference TRBV7-7 and TRBJ2-5, is GAGVSQSPRYKVTKRGQDVTLRCDPISSHATLYWYQQALGQGPEFLTYFNYEAQPDKSGLPSDRFSAERPEGSISTLTIQRTEQRDSAMYRCASSLDASGQSQYFGPGTRLLVL.

The chain combines TRBV18 with TRBJ2-7, with 15 bases fitting TRBD2. The J segment lost 7 bases and the V segment lost 3 bases, leaving 4 bases of the junction unmatched. The CDR3 has 15 residues. The germline CDR1 and CDR2 sequences are KGHSH and LQKENI. The CDR3 DNA follows: TGTGCCAGCTCACCGGGACTAGCGGGAGGAAATGAGCAGTACTTC. Translated: CASSPGLAGGNEQYF.

J is TRBJ2-1 and V is TRBV7-2; TRBD2 aligns across 16 bases. Trimming took 5 bases from V and 8 from J; bases not matched to a gene: 6. The CDR3 spans 16 residues. Germline assignment: CDR1 SGHTA and CDR2 FQGNSA. CDR3 DNA sequence: TGTGCCAGCAGCGGGGGGACTAGCGGGAGGGCTTATGAGCAGTTCTTC. Protein product: CASSGGTSGRAYEQFF.

In regard to this clone: Other DNA sequences of this sample code for an identical CDR3. The chain carries TRBV6-5 and TRBJ1-2; no clear D. Per the germline V gene, CDR1 is MNHEY and CDR2 is SVGAGI. There are 15 residues in the CDR3. The V end was cut by 6 bases, the J end by 4 bases, with 18 bases between. The chain's CDR3 is CASSQRWGGPYGYTF. The CDR3 nucleotides read TGTGCCAGCAGCCAACGATGGGGAGGACCCTATGGCTACACCTTC.

This clone has a handful of counts. V and J are TRBV7-9 and TRBJ2-7; TRBD2 agrees at 9 bases. The CDR3 has 15 amino acids. V dropped 1 base and J dropped 6; count of bases not matched to a gene: 7. Germline V gene sequence: CDR1 SEHNR, CDR2 FQNEAQ (reference sequence). The DNA for the CDR3 is TGTGCCAGCAGCTTAGATAGCGGGAGATCTACCGAGCAGTACTTC. This translates into CASSLDSGRSTEQYF.

The gene calls are TRBV5-1 and TRBJ2-1, with 8 bases fitting TRBD2. J was trimmed by 3 bases and V by 0 bases; bases with no gene match: 11. This CDR3 spans 18 amino acids. CDR1 and CDR2 from the germline V gene are SGHRS and YFSETQ. Here the CDR3 reads CASSLDEIAGNIYNEQFF. For the CDR3, the DNA is TGCGCCAGCAGCTTGGACGAGATAGCGGGAAATATCTACAATGAGCAGTTCTTC.

The chain recombines TRBV5-1 with TRBJ2-3, with D possibly TRBD1 on 5 matching bases. V lost 3 bases, J lost 3 bases, and 11 bases lay in between. CDR3 length: 14 residues. The germline V gene has CDR1 SGHRS and CDR2 YFSETQ. The CDR3 bases are TGCGCCAGCAGCTGGAAGCAGGGTACAGATACGCAGTATTTT. As protein: CASSWKQGTDTQYF.

This chain joins TRBV3-1 (or the pseudogene TRBV3-2) and TRBJ1-3; possibly TRBD1 for D (5 bases). This CDR3 contains 14 residues. CDR1 and CDR2 from the germline V gene are LGHDT and YNNKEL (reference sequence). Trimming cost V 1 base and J 8 bases, with 12 bases left between them. The CDR3 DNA sequence: TGTGCCAGCAGCCAAGGTCAGCGGGGACACACCATATATTTT. Its translation is CASSQGQRGHTIYF.

The gene calls are TRBV7-2 and TRBJ2-1; 8 bases fit TRBD2. Germline V lookup: CDR1 SGHTA, CDR2 FQGNSA. This CDR3 has 14 residues. Losses at the gene ends were 5 bases for V and 7 bases for J; bases not matched to a gene: 7. CDR3 in amino acids: CASSPVGLVNEQFF. The CDR3 DNA reads TGTGCCAGCAGCCCAGTGGGACTAGTGAATGAGCAGTTCTTC.

This chain links TRBV4-2 with TRBJ2-7, with D unresolved. This CDR3 is 13 amino acids long. The germline V gene has CDR1 LGHNA and CDR2 YNFKEQ. Between the trimmed V and J ends, which lost 0 bases and 1 base, there was a span of 4 bases. CDR3 amino acids: CASSQESSYEQYF. The CDR3 region has the DNA TGTGCCAGCAGCCAAGAGTCGTCCTACGAGCAGTACTTC.

The genes are TRBV7-9 and TRBJ2-7, with TRBD2 matching 11 bases. V lost 5 bases and J lost 2; bases outside the gene matches: 5. This CDR3 spans 15 amino acids. The germline V gene encodes CDR1 SEHNR and CDR2 FQNEAQ (reference sequence). As DNA, the CDR3 is TGTGCCAGCAGCCAATTTAGCGGGAGGGCCTACGAGCAGTACTTC. This gives the protein CASSQFSGRAYEQYF.

V gene TRBV19 combines with J gene TRBJ1-4; the D gene is possibly TRBD1 (5 bases). Germline CDR1 LNHDA, CDR2 SQIVND (reference sequence). The CDR3 totals 19 residues. Trimming removed 2 bases at V and 2 bases at J, with 21 bases between. In DNA form, the CDR3 reads TGTGCCAGTAGTATAAGGGCAGGGTCTTGGCTAGTGACTAATGAAAAACTGTTTTTT. This encodes CASSIRAGSWLVTNEKLFF.

The chain joins TRBV12-5 to TRBJ2-7; 13 bases are shared with TRBD2. After removal of 4 bases from V and 3 bases from J, the junction contained 6 bases not matched to a gene. The CDR3 spans 16 residues. CDR1 and CDR2 (germline): LGHNT, FRNRAP. CDR3 coding DNA: TGTGCTAGTGGTTACGGGACTAGCGGGATCGTCTACGAGCAGTACTTC. This gives the protein CASGYGTSGIVYEQYF.